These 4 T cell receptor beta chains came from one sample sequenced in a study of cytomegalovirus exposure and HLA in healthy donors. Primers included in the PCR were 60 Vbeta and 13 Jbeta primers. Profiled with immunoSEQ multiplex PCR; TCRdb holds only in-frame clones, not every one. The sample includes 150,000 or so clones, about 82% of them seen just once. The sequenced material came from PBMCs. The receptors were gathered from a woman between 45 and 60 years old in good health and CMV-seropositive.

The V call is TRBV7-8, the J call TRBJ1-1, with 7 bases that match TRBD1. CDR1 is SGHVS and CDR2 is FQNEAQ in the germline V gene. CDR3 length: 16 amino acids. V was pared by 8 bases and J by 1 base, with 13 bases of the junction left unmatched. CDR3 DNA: TGTGCCAGCGCATCACGGTACAGGGGCCCGAACACTGAAGCTTTCTTT. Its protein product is CASASRYRGPNTEAFF.

CDR3 loop: CASSLEANYGYTF. CDR3 DNA: TGTGCCAGCAGTTTGGAGGCTAACTATGGCTACACCTTC. This rearrangement joins TRBV7-9 to TRBJ1-2; the D is unclear. Germline V lookup: CDR1 SEHNR, CDR2 FQNEAQ (reference sequence). This CDR3 contains 13 residues. V was clipped by 6 bases and J by 0 bases, with 8 bases between them. Together with reference TRBV7-9 and TRBJ1-2, the CDR3 gives the full variable domain: DTGVSQNPRHKITKRGQNVTFRCDPISEHNRLYWYRQTLGQGPEFLTYFQNEAQLEKSRLLSDRFSAERPKGSFSTLEIQRTEQGDSAMYLCASSLEANYGYTFGSGTRLTVV.

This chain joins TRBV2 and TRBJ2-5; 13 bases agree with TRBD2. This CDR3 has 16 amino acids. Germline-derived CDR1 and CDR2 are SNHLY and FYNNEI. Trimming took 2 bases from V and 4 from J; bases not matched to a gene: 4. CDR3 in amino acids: CASSESGLAGVETQYF. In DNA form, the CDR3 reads TGTGCCAGCAGTGAATCAGGACTAGCGGGAGTAGAGACCCAGTACTTC.

The CDR3 DNA reads as TGTGCCAGCAGCTCCGACAGCAGCACAGATACGCAGTATTTT. Protein product: CASSSDSSTDTQYF. The chain is built from TRBV7-2 and TRBJ2-3, with D maybe TRBD1 (5 bases). Trimming removed 4 bases at V and 0 bases at J, with 8 bases between. Germline V CDR1 and CDR2: SGHTA, FQGNSA. This CDR3 contains 14 residues.